This passage covers 16 T cell receptor beta chains from one sample sequenced in a study of Graves' ophthalmopathy and Graves' hyperthyroidism. Amplifying from RNA transcripts, the study obtained TCR beta CDR3 regions. Second-round multiplex PCR came after a first-round RT-PCR that employed HTBI primers. TCRdb independently ran MiXCR on the multiplex PCR reads; one entry per CDR3 protein. The sample includes 650,000 to 800,000 distinct CDR3 sequences, 35% to 50% of them seen just once. The sample consisted of peripheral blood. The receptors stem from an adult man with Graves' ophthalmopathy.

In this sample, this clonotype turned up many times. This chain joins TRBV12-3 or TRBV12-4 and TRBJ2-5; TRBD2 matches at 13 bases. The junction had 0 bases not matched to a gene; V was cut back by 4 bases and J by 4 bases. The CDR3 runs 14 residues. DNA of the CDR3: TGTGCCAGCAGTTGGACTAGCGGGGGAGAGACCCAGTACTTC. This gives the protein CASSWTSGGETQYF.

This chain connects TRBV2 to TRBJ1-3; D is possibly TRBD1 (5 bases). The germline CDR1 and CDR2 sequences are SNHLY and FYNNEI. V was trimmed by 9 bases and J by 10 bases, leaving 16 bases between them. The CDR3 length is 12 residues. The CDR3 reads CARNEGGETIYF. The CDR3 DNA is TGTGCCAGGAATGAAGGAGGGGAGACCATATATTTT.

This clonotype was counted only a few times. The V gene is TRBV7-9, the J gene TRBJ1-2, with TRBD1 as a possible D gene (5 bases). Germline CDR1 SEHNR, CDR2 FQNEAQ (reference sequence). With 3 bases removed from V and 4 bases from J, the gap between germline ends came to 9 bases. The CDR3 sequence is 13 residues long. This CDR3 reads CASSFDSFYGYTF. The CDR3 DNA reads as TGTGCCAGCAGCTTCGACAGTTTCTATGGCTACACCTTC.

This clonotype was observed a few times. This rearrangement joins TRBV2 to TRBJ1-2; D possibly corresponds to TRBD1 (6 bases). This CDR3 region has 15 residues. CDR1 and CDR2 (germline): SNHLY, FYNNEI. The V end lost 2 bases, the J end lost 11 bases, and 21 bases lay between the germline ends. Written as DNA, the CDR3 is TGTGCCAGCAGTGAAATTCCGCTAACAGGGTTGGGGTACACCTTC. Encoded protein: CASSEIPLTGLGYTF.

A note on this clonotype: This is likely a read error, given that the CDR3 carries no conserved phenylalanine or tryptophan at its end. It is unclear where the CDR3 begins or ends on the DNA, so no DNA is shown, and the CDR3 is as TCRdb lists it. The V call is TRBV2, the J call TRBJ1-4. From its first to its last residue, the CDR3 has 8 amino acids. Germline-derived CDR1 and CDR2 are SNHLY and FYNNEI. The CDR3 spells CASSGLNY.

The chain uses TRBV15 and TRBJ1-5; D not resolved. The CDR3 runs 13 residues. Germline V lookup: CDR1 LNHNV, CDR2 YYDKDF (reference sequence). Deletions cut 6 bases from V and 11 bases from J, with 17 bases between. The CDR3 spells CATRRPLGKTQHF. CDR3 DNA sequence: TGTGCCACCAGGAGGCCGTTAGGGAAGACCCAGCATTTT.

This chain links TRBV2 with TRBJ1-5; the D gene is possibly TRBD1 (5 bases). The CDR3 has 17 residues. V dropped 8 bases and J dropped 3 bases, with 23 bases sitting between them. Germline V gene data show CDR1 as SNHLY and CDR2 as FYNNEI. In DNA form, the CDR3 reads TGTGCCAGCTCACCACCGGGACTTGGGGGACTCAATCAGCCCCAGCATTTT. This gives the protein CASSPPGLGGLNQPQHF.

This clonotype was detected a few times. The chain links TRBV6-2 or TRBV6-3 to TRBJ2-2; D is ambiguous. CDR1 and CDR2 (germline): MNHEY, SVGEGT. V lost 7 bases, J lost 4 bases, and 16 bases lay in between. The CDR3 is 15 amino acids. The CDR3 bases are TGTGCCAGCATCTCCATTCGACGGAGCACCGGGGAGCTGTTTTTT. Residues: CASISIRRSTGELFF.

Notes on this clonotype: Compared with germline, one end of the junction differs, possibly owing to a read error. The chain links TRBV12-3 or TRBV12-4 to TRBJ2-7; possible D gene TRBD2, 5 bases. The CDR3 sequence is 12 residues long. For the CDR3, the DNA is TGTGCCAGCAGTTTGACCGACTACGTGCAGTACTTC. This codes for CASSLTDYVQYF.

In this sample, this clonotype turned up many times. V and J are TRBV9 and TRBJ1-5, with D hard to call. The germline V gene encodes CDR1 SGDLS and CDR2 YYNGEE. The CDR3 covers 15 residues. V gave up 0 bases and J gave up 3 bases, with 10 bases separating them. The CDR3 bases are TGTGCCAGCAGCGTAGGGCCCGGGGTCAATCAGCCCCAGCATTTT. Amino acid sequence: CASSVGPGVNQPQHF.

This clonotype was counted many times. This chain links TRBV19 with TRBJ2-5; D unclear. Germline CDR1 reads LNHDA; CDR2 reads SQIVND (reference sequence). The CDR3 covers 14 residues. Deletions cut 1 base from V and 1 base from J, with 7 bases between. The CDR3 loop reads CASSIVGSQETQYF. CDR3 DNA sequence: TGTGCCAGTAGTATAGTAGGCAGCCAAGAGACCCAGTACTTC.

This clonotype showed up many times. This chain links TRBV6-5 with TRBJ1-2; TRBD1 agrees at 8 bases. V lost 8 bases to trimming and J lost 1 base; unmatched junction nucleotides: 9. The CDR3 is 15 residues long. Germline V gives CDR1 MNHEY, CDR2 SVGAGI. CDR3 DNA sequence: TGTGCCAGCTCTCCCGGGACAGGTGTTAACTATGGCTACACCTTC. It encodes CASSPGTGVNYGYTF.

This chain connects TRBV19 to TRBJ1-5; unclear D gene. This CDR3 is built from 15 residues. Germline CDR1 is LNHDA and CDR2 is SQIVND (reference sequence). Trimming left V 9 bases short and J 4 bases short, with 19 bases between. The CDR3, as DNA: TGTGCCAGCAGTTTATACGGAGCCCCGAATCAGCCCCAGCATTTT. It translates to CASSLYGAPNQPQHF.

This clonotype was recorded many times. The chain recombines TRBV7-2 with TRBJ1-5, with D unclear. The CDR3 is 14 amino acids. Germline CDR1 reads SGHTA; CDR2 reads FQGNSA. The V and J ends lost 0 bases and 3 bases respectively, with 6 bases between them. In DNA form, the CDR3 reads TGTGCCAGCAGCTTAGCTCCGCACAATCAGCCCCAGCATTTT. This sequence encodes CASSLAPHNQPQHF.

J is TRBJ1-1 and V is TRBV12-3 or TRBV12-4, with D unresolved. The CDR3 is 13 amino acids. V was pared by 4 bases and J by 2 bases, with 8 bases between. The CDR3 coding sequence is TGTGCCAGCAGTTCGAGAAAAAACACTGAAGCTTTCTTT. Its protein product is CASSSRKNTEAFF.

About this clonotype: Compared with germline, one end of the junction differs, possibly owing to a read error. This sequence joins TRBV6-6 and TRBJ2-7; no definite D call. The CDR3 sequence is 12 residues long. CDR1 MNHNY and CDR2 SVGAGI come from the germline V gene (reference sequence). The CDR3 loop reads CASSYPSNEQYF. The CDR3 region has the DNA TGTGCCAGCAGTTACCCCTCCAACGAGCAGTACTTC.